This is a list of T cell receptor beta chains from one sample in a study of post-analysis software for immune sequencing data. One entry per CDR3 protein results from TCRdb running MiXCR on the PCR reads. This repertoire shows around 400,000 distinct CDR3 sequences, approximately 38% found once; its top ten account for roughly 13%. What was sequenced was blood. The source of these receptors is a girl between 10 and 17 years old with multiple sclerosis. CDR3s include the opening cysteine and the closing phenylalanine or tryptophan. The order of the fields is J gene, clone size, D gene, V gene, CDR3 DNA, CDR3 protein. D genes are given only for firm matches. The size of a clone is reported for some rows only, either as once, few or many, or as a class for expanded clones.

j_gene: TRBJ2-7
abundance: -
d_gene: -
v_gene: TRBV29-1
CDR3nt: TGCAGCGTTGAGGCCCTATACAATGAGCAGTACTTC
CDR3aa: CSVEALYNEQYF

j_gene: TRBJ2-5
abundance: few
d_gene: TRBD1
v_gene: TRBV5-1
CDR3nt: TGCGCCAGCAGCTTCGCGGACAGGGGGCGGGAGACCCAGTACTTC
CDR3aa: CASSFADRGRETQYF

j_gene: TRBJ2-5
abundance: few
d_gene: -
v_gene: TRBV20-1
CDR3nt: TGCAGTGCTCACCAAGAGACCCAGTACTTC
CDR3aa: CSAHQETQYF

j_gene: TRBJ2-7
abundance: few
d_gene: -
v_gene: TRBV29-1
CDR3nt: TGCAGCGTTGAAGTGGCCGCACCGGGACACGATTACGAGCAGTACTTC
CDR3aa: CSVEVAAPGHDYEQYF

j_gene: TRBJ1-6
abundance: -
d_gene: -
v_gene: TRBV4-1
CDR3nt: TGCGCCAGCAGCCCCACGGGGGGCCCCGGCTCCTATAATTCACCCCTCCACTTT
CDR3aa: CASSPTGGPGSYNSPLHF

j_gene: TRBJ1-4
abundance: -
d_gene: TRBD1
v_gene: TRBV6-6
CDR3nt: TGTGCCGGAAGACCACAGGGGGCCGGTGAAAAACTGTTTTTT
CDR3aa: CAGRPQGAGEKLFF

j_gene: TRBJ1-2
abundance: -
d_gene: -
v_gene: TRBV5-5
CDR3nt: TGTGCCAGCACCCCAGAGAGGGGTTACTATGGCTACACCTTC
CDR3aa: CASTPERGYYGYTF

j_gene: TRBJ2-1
abundance: few
d_gene: -
v_gene: TRBV6-1
CDR3nt: TGTGCCAGCAGTGAAGGATGGGATGAGCAGTTCTTC
CDR3aa: CASSEGWDEQFF

j_gene: TRBJ2-3
abundance: -
d_gene: -
v_gene: TRBV20-1
CDR3nt: TGCAGTGCTAGTACAGGGGGGGGTACAGATACGCAGTATTTT
CDR3aa: CSASTGGGTDTQYF

j_gene: TRBJ2-5
abundance: many
d_gene: -
v_gene: TRBV10-3
CDR3nt: TGTGCCATCAGTGAAGCTGGGGGTACGACCCAGTACTTC
CDR3aa: CAISEAGGTTQYF

j_gene: TRBJ2-3
abundance: -
d_gene: TRBD2
v_gene: TRBV5-1
CDR3nt: TGCGCCAGCAGCTTGGCCAGGACTAGCGGGGGTGGTACGCAGTATTTT
CDR3aa: CASSLARTSGGGTQYF

j_gene: TRBJ2-3
abundance: -
d_gene: TRBD2
v_gene: TRBV7-2
CDR3nt: TGTGCCAGCAGCTTACAGGCGACTAGCGGGGTCACAGATACGCAGTATTTT
CDR3aa: CASSLQATSGVTDTQYF

j_gene: TRBJ1-1
abundance: -
d_gene: -
v_gene: TRBV10-3
CDR3nt: TGTGCCATCAGTGAAGGGCTATCCATGAACACTGAAGCTTTCTTT
CDR3aa: CAISEGLSMNTEAFF

j_gene: TRBJ2-7
abundance: -
d_gene: -
v_gene: TRBV28
CDR3nt: TGTGCCAGCAGTCCACGAGGGCTAGCGAGCTTCTACGAGCAGTACTTC
CDR3aa: CASSPRGLASFYEQYF

j_gene: TRBJ1-2
abundance: -
d_gene: -
v_gene: TRBV13
CDR3nt: TGTGCCAGCAGCCTTCCCGGGAGGGCGCTAAACTATGGCTACACCTTC
CDR3aa: CASSLPGRALNYGYTF

j_gene: TRBJ1-4
abundance: few
d_gene: -
v_gene: TRBV12-3/TRBV12-4
CDR3nt: TGTGCCAGCAGAGCGACAGGACTTAATCCGGGGCTGTTTTTT
CDR3aa: CASRATGLNPGLFF

j_gene: TRBJ2-7
abundance: -
d_gene: -
v_gene: TRBV20-1
CDR3nt: TGCAGTGCTAGGGAACAGGTTCGTCCGCACGAGCAGTACTTC
CDR3aa: CSAREQVRPHEQYF

j_gene: TRBJ2-5
abundance: -
d_gene: -
v_gene: TRBV10-3
CDR3nt: TGTGCCATCAGTGAGTCAACAGGTGGGGCCATCCAAGAGACCCAGTACTTC
CDR3aa: CAISESTGGAIQETQYF

j_gene: TRBJ2-3
abundance: -
d_gene: TRBD1
v_gene: TRBV29-1
CDR3nt: TGCAGCGTTGAGGGATTTTTCCGGGACAGGAGCACAGATACGCAGTATTTT
CDR3aa: CSVEGFFRDRSTDTQYF

j_gene: TRBJ2-3
abundance: few
d_gene: -
v_gene: TRBV7-9
CDR3nt: TGTGCCAGCAGCTTAAGCTTTGGGGCTATCCCCCTAAAGCATACGCAGTATTTT
CDR3aa: CASSLSFGAIPLKHTQYF

j_gene: TRBJ2-5
abundance: -
d_gene: -
v_gene: TRBV3-1
CDR3nt: TGTGCCAGCAGCCGAGTCTGGAGAACCAAAGAGACCCAGTACTTC
CDR3aa: CASSRVWRTKETQYF

j_gene: TRBJ1-2
abundance: few
d_gene: -
v_gene: TRBV12-3/TRBV12-4
CDR3nt: TGTGCCAGCAGTTTTGACAGGTCGTCGGGTGGCTACACCTTC
CDR3aa: CASSFDRSSGGYTF

j_gene: TRBJ2-4
abundance: many
d_gene: -
v_gene: TRBV7-2
CDR3nt: TGTGCCAGCAGCTTAGAAGGGCAGGGCTCGTCCCCCCAGTACTTC
CDR3aa: CASSLEGQGSSPQYF

j_gene: TRBJ2-1
abundance: -
d_gene: -
v_gene: TRBV20-1
CDR3nt: TGCAGTGCTCTCCGGCTCAATGGGCAGTTCTTC
CDR3aa: CSALRLNGQFF

j_gene: TRBJ2-3
abundance: few
d_gene: TRBD2
v_gene: TRBV20-1
CDR3nt: TGCAGTACAAACCCCGGGACTAGCGGACCACTAATAATCACAGATACGCAGTATTTT
CDR3aa: CSTNPGTSGPLIITDTQYF

j_gene: TRBJ2-1
abundance: -
d_gene: -
v_gene: TRBV6-1
CDR3nt: TGTGCCAGCAGAGGCAGTGGGGTGAATGAGCAGTTCTTC
CDR3aa: CASRGSGVNEQFF

j_gene: TRBJ2-7
abundance: few
d_gene: TRBD2
v_gene: TRBV5-1
CDR3nt: TGCGCCAGCAGCTTCGCGGGGGGCGCGGGCGAGCAGTACTTC
CDR3aa: CASSFAGGAGEQYF

j_gene: TRBJ2-1
abundance: -
d_gene: -
v_gene: TRBV7-9
CDR3nt: TGTGCCAGCAGCGATTCCAGGGACTATGAGCAGTTCTTC
CDR3aa: CASSDSRDYEQFF

j_gene: TRBJ2-7
abundance: -
d_gene: -
v_gene: TRBV5-1
CDR3nt: TGCGCCAGCAGCTTGCTGACTAGTGTTCCCGAGCAGTACTTC
CDR3aa: CASSLLTSVPEQYF

j_gene: TRBJ2-5
abundance: -
d_gene: -
v_gene: TRBV7-2
CDR3nt: TGTGCCAGCCGTCAAGGGGATCTAGAGACCCAGTACTTC
CDR3aa: CASRQGDLETQYF

j_gene: TRBJ2-7
abundance: -
d_gene: -
v_gene: TRBV6-6
CDR3nt: TGTGCCAGCAGTTACTCATTCGAGCAGTACTTC
CDR3aa: CASSYSFEQYF

j_gene: TRBJ1-2
abundance: few
d_gene: -
v_gene: TRBV29-1
CDR3nt: TGCAGCGTTATACCGGGCCCGGTTAGCGGTGGCTACACCTTC
CDR3aa: CSVIPGPVSGGYTF

j_gene: TRBJ2-7
abundance: few
d_gene: -
v_gene: TRBV13
CDR3nt: TGTGCCAGCAGCCCACGTGGTGGGGCTAGGGAGCAGTACTTC
CDR3aa: CASSPRGGAREQYF

j_gene: TRBJ2-5
abundance: -
d_gene: -
v_gene: TRBV4-1
CDR3nt: TGCGCCAGCAGCCAAGGTTGGGGGGGCCCCTACCAAGAGACCCAGTACTTC
CDR3aa: CASSQGWGGPYQETQYF

j_gene: TRBJ2-3
abundance: -
d_gene: -
v_gene: TRBV20-1
CDR3nt: TGCAGTGCTAGAGAAGGGGTGACCCATTCAAGATTTACGCAGTATTTT
CDR3aa: CSAREGVTHSRFTQYF

j_gene: TRBJ2-3
abundance: many
d_gene: -
v_gene: TRBV13
CDR3nt: TGTGCCAGCAGCTTAGGGGCTATCCGTTGGACAGATACGCAGTATTTT
CDR3aa: CASSLGAIRWTDTQYF

j_gene: TRBJ2-4
abundance: -
d_gene: TRBD2
v_gene: TRBV20-1
CDR3nt: TGCAGCGCCCCGGGGACTAGCGGGGGGGCCATGAACATTCAGTACTTC
CDR3aa: CSAPGTSGGAMNIQYF

j_gene: TRBJ2-7
abundance: many
d_gene: -
v_gene: TRBV29-1
CDR3nt: TGCAGCGCCTCCCCGGGGACATCAGCCTACGAGCAGTACTTC
CDR3aa: CSASPGTSAYEQYF

j_gene: TRBJ2-1
abundance: once
d_gene: TRBD2
v_gene: TRBV10-3
CDR3nt: TGTGCCATCAGTGAATTACCCGGGACTAGCGGGCCCTACAATGAGCAGTTCTTC
CDR3aa: CAISELPGTSGPYNEQFF

j_gene: TRBJ1-4
abundance: -
d_gene: -
v_gene: TRBV5-1
CDR3nt: TGCGCCAGCAGCTTTCTTTCTAATGAAAAACTGTTTTTT
CDR3aa: CASSFLSNEKLFF

j_gene: TRBJ2-7
abundance: many
d_gene: -
v_gene: TRBV10-3
CDR3nt: TGTGCCATCAGTGGTATAGCAGCCTACGAGCAGTACTTC
CDR3aa: CAISGIAAYEQYF

j_gene: TRBJ1-2
abundance: -
d_gene: -
v_gene: TRBV7-9
CDR3nt: TGTGCCAGCAGCGCGCCACCTCGGGACCAATTAATCTATGGCTACACCTTC
CDR3aa: CASSAPPRDQLIYGYTF

j_gene: TRBJ2-7
abundance: -
d_gene: TRBD2
v_gene: TRBV7-9
CDR3nt: TGTGCCAGCAGCGCAACTCCGGGGGGGGAAGCCTCCTACGAGCAGTACTTC
CDR3aa: CASSATPGGEASYEQYF

j_gene: TRBJ2-5
abundance: few
d_gene: -
v_gene: TRBV29-1
CDR3nt: TGCAGCGTTCGGTCCAGGGGCCAAGAGACCCAGTACTTC
CDR3aa: CSVRSRGQETQYF

j_gene: TRBJ2-4
abundance: -
d_gene: TRBD2
v_gene: TRBV28
CDR3nt: TGTGCCAGCAGTTTGAACGAAGCGGGGGGAGACGTTCAGTACTTC
CDR3aa: CASSLNEAGGDVQYF

j_gene: TRBJ2-7
abundance: few
d_gene: TRBD2
v_gene: TRBV7-2
CDR3nt: TGTGCCAGCAGCTTAGCGCAGCTCCGACTAGCGGGGGAGACCTACGAGCAGTACTTC
CDR3aa: CASSLAQLRLAGETYEQYF